Presented here are 7 T cell receptor beta chains from one specimen sequenced in a study of blood T cell repertoires in COVID-19. Data came from immunoSEQ multiplex PCR; TCRdb stores just in-frame clones and leaves some out. The profile shows 65,000 or so clones, about 83% of them singletons. The material sequenced was peripheral blood. The receptors were gathered from a human donor in a cohort sampled during active COVID-19.

V gene TRBV12-1 combines with J gene TRBJ2-2; TRBD1 is taken as the D call from the table, unchecked against the DNA. TRBV12-1 is noted as a pseudogene. The CDR3 consists of 14 residues. For the CDR3, the DNA is TGTGCCAGCAGGGGCGGCAGGGCTTGGGGGGAGCTGTTTTTT. Protein product: CASRGGRAWGELFF.

V and J are TRBV11-3 and TRBJ2-5; D is perhaps TRBD2 (6 bases). The CDR3 covers 13 residues. V was cut by 3 bases and J by 5 bases, with 10 bases left in between. Germline loops: CDR1 SGHNT, CDR2 YENEEA. CDR3 sequence reads: CASSLREAETQYF. DNA for the CDR3: TGTGCCAGCAGCTTGAGGGAGGCGGAGACCCAGTACTTC.

This clone showed up just a few times. This chain connects TRBV6-1 to TRBJ1-5; tentative D call: TRBD1 (5 bases). Looked up from germline, CDR1 is MNHNS and CDR2 is SASEGT. This CDR3 is 16 amino acids long. V dropped 4 bases and J dropped 0 bases, with 13 bases sitting between them. This CDR3 is CASSVNQGFSNQPQHF. CDR3 in DNA: TGTGCCAGCAGTGTCAACCAGGGATTTAGCAATCAGCCCCAGCATTTT.

V gene TRBV9 combines with J gene TRBJ2-5; 9 nucleotides line up with TRBD2. The germline gives CDR1 SGDLS, CDR2 YYNGEE. Unmatched junction bases numbered 1, after V lost 0 bases and J lost 1 base. The CDR3 extends over 15 amino acids. The chain's CDR3 is CASSVETSGQETQYF. The CDR3 DNA reads TGTGCCAGCAGCGTAGAGACTAGCGGCCAAGAGACCCAGTACTTC. Together with reference TRBV9 and TRBJ2-5, the CDR3 gives the full variable domain: DSGVTQTPKHLITATGQRVTLRCSPRSGDLSVYWYQQSLDQGLQFLIQYYNGEERAKGNILERFSAQQFPDLHSELNLSSLELGDSALYFCASSVETSGQETQYFGPGTRLLVL.

The rearrangement joins TRBV2 to TRBJ1-6; the D gene is possibly TRBD1 (6 bases). Deletions cut 6 bases from V and 7 bases from J, with 16 bases between. This CDR3 contains 15 residues. Germline V gives CDR1 SNHLY, CDR2 FYNNEI. DNA of the CDR3: TGTGCCAGCAGGAGTACCACAGGGTCCAATTCACCCCTCCACTTT. It is translated as CASRSTTGSNSPLHF.

The chain is built from TRBV4-1 and TRBJ1-1; the D is unclear. The CDR3 totals 17 residues. The V end lost 1 base, the J end lost 1 base, and 16 bases lay between the germline ends. Per germline, CDR1 MGHRA and CDR2 YSYEKL. The CDR3 DNA reads as TGCGCCAGCAGCCAAGTCCGACTGATACTGGGGAACACTGAAGCTTTCTTT. Translating gives CASSQVRLILGNTEAFF.

In this sample, this clone turned up once. The chain recombines TRBV7-3 with TRBJ2-7; the D is unclear. Germline CDR1 and CDR2: SGHTA and FQGTGA. The CDR3 contains 12 residues. V was shortened by 5 bases and J by 7 bases, with 12 bases between the two germline ends. CDR3: CASSPDSLEQYF. The CDR3 DNA follows: TGTGCCAGCAGCCCTGACTCTTTAGAGCAGTACTTC.